A selection of T cell receptor beta chains follows, all from one sample in a study of identical twins. TCRdb reprocessed the 5' RACE reads via MiXCR and lists one record per CDR3 protein. The sample has some 600,000 distinct CDR3 sequences, about 7.1% seen once. This sample also appeared in a second study, on yellow fever vaccine responses in identical twins.

Sequencing was done on a sample of PBMCs. These receptors were collected from a woman between 18 and 30 years old in good health. Each CDR3 is given with its conserved first and last residue. The order of the fields is V gene, J gene, CDR3 protein.

V: TRBV7-9
J: TRBJ1-1
CDR3: CASSSDFGNTEAFF

V: TRBV11-1
J: TRBJ2-1
CDR3: CASGRTFSSAVSSYNEQFF

V: TRBV20-1
J: TRBJ2-7
CDR3: CSATEGVTEQYF

V: TRBV7-9
J: TRBJ1-2
CDR3: CASSRTQVHYGYTF

V: TRBV29-1
J: TRBJ1-2
CDR3: CSATGGGIYGYTF

V: TRBV5-6
J: TRBJ2-3
CDR3: CASDLQGMDTQYF

V: TRBV7-9
J: TRBJ2-2
CDR3: CASSPWTGPTGELFF

V: TRBV7-3
J: TRBJ2-4
CDR3: CASSQGPGRDIQYF

V: TRBV29-1
J: TRBJ2-2
CDR3: CSVAGRGSTGELFF

V: TRBV4-1
J: TRBJ1-5
CDR3: CASSQDLLGGIPVNQPQHF

V: TRBV12-3/TRBV12-4
J: TRBJ1-1
CDR3: CASTLDLNTEAFF